One and the same sample provided the 31 T cell receptor beta chains below, sequenced in a study of tumor-infiltrating lymphocytes in primary liver carcinoma. Both blood RNA, taken from unsorted whole blood, and germline DNA were extracted. Total RNA (approximately 0.5 ug) served as template for TCR beta cDNA synthesis primed by a constant-region primer. Libraries for TCR beta were built through three nested multiplex PCR rounds, which together made up a slightly modified ARM-PCR procedure. Use of TRBV1-TRBV30 forward primers with a C-beta reverse primer characterized the first two PCR rounds, which lasted ten to eleven cycles each. A single record per CDR3 protein comes from TCRdb applying MiXCR to the multiplex PCR reads. The table records approximately 330,000 distinct CDR3 sequences, less than 65% of them present only once. Sequenced input: peripheral blood. These TCRs come from a middle-aged man with primary liver carcinoma and hepatitis B virus infection.

This chain connects TRBV30 to TRBJ2-7; no reliable D call. Trimming cost V 1 base and J 9 bases, with 13 bases left between them. The length of the CDR3 is 12 residues. The germline gives CDR1 GTSNPN, CDR2 SVGIG (reference sequence). CDR3 nucleotides: TGTGCCTGGAGTGCTACCCTCAACGGGCAGTACTTC. Translating it yields CAWSATLNGQYF.

Concerning this clonotype itself: A clone one base away is much larger, so this may be a read error. The rearrangement joins TRBV5-1 to TRBJ2-7; D gene ambiguous. Trimming removed 0 bases at V and 6 bases at J, with 19 bases between. The CDR3 runs to 16 residues. Per germline, CDR1 SGHRS and CDR2 YFSETQ. The CDR3 nucleotides read TGCGCCAGCAGCTTGGCCCAGAACCTGTTGCCCTTCGAGCAGTACTTC. Translating it yields CASSLAQNLLPFEQYF.

This clonotype was seen only once. An end of the junction differs from the germline gene, which may be a read error. This chain uses TRBV11-2 with TRBJ1-1; D ambiguous. The CDR3 covers 15 residues. CDR1 and CDR2 (germline): SGHAT, FQNNGV. The CDR3 DNA reads as TGTGCCAGCAGCCTAAGACCCGGAACAAACACTGAAGTTTTCTTT. Its translation: CASSLRPGTNTEVFF.

As regards this clonotype: An end of the junction does not agree with germline; a read error may underlie this. This chain links TRBV11-2 with TRBJ2-3; a possible D gene is TRBD1 (5 bases). CDR3 length: 15 amino acids. Germline loops: CDR1 SGHAT, CDR2 FQNNGV. CDR3 residues: CASSLSDSITDAQYF. In DNA form, the CDR3 reads TGCGCCAGCAGCTTATCCGACAGCATCACAGATGCGCAGTATTTT.

This clonotype showed up many times. The V call is TRBV6-6, the J call TRBJ2-4; TRBD1 aligns across 8 bases. The CDR3 contains 17 residues. V lost 5 bases to trimming and J lost 0 bases; unmatched junction nucleotides: 9. Germline CDR1 MNHNY, CDR2 SVGAGI (reference sequence). CDR3 nucleotides: TGTGCCAGCAGTCCTTCTGACAGGGGATTAGCCAAAAACATTCAGTACTTC. Translated: CASSPSDRGLAKNIQYF.

V gene TRBV28 combines with J gene TRBJ2-1; 11 nucleotides agree with TRBD1. The V gene end was trimmed by 8 bases and the J gene end by 8 bases; junction bases not matched to a gene: 5. The CDR3 loop spans 13 amino acids. Germline-derived CDR1 and CDR2 are MDHEN and SYDVKM. CDR3 loop: CASGTGGIDEQFF. The CDR3 coding sequence is TGTGCCAGCGGGACAGGGGGAATCGATGAGCAGTTCTTC.

In its sample, this clonotype was seen a few times. This chain links TRBV14 with TRBJ2-5; 10 bases fit TRBD2. This CDR3 has 17 residues. CDR1 and CDR2 (germline): SGHDN, FVKESK. V lost 3 bases and J lost 1; bases outside the gene matches: 8. This CDR3 is CASSQSSGRGPQETQYF. Written as DNA, the CDR3 is TGTGCCAGCAGCCAGTCTAGCGGGAGAGGCCCCCAAGAGACCCAGTACTTC. Full variable domain (outside the CDR3, taken from reference TRBV14 and TRBJ2-5): EAGVTQFPSHSVIEKGQTVTLRCDPISGHDNLYWYRRVMGKEIKFLLHFVKESKQDESGMPNNRFLAERTGGTYSTLKVQPAELEDSGVYFCASSQSSGRGPQETQYFGPGTRLLVL.

The V and J genes are TRBV24-1 and TRBJ2-3, with 13 positions matching TRBD2. V lost 4 bases to trimming and J lost 0 bases; unmatched junction nucleotides: 6. Germline-derived CDR1 and CDR2 are KGHDR and SFDVKD. This CDR3 has 18 amino acids. This CDR3 reads CATSELGLAGESTDTQYF. The CDR3 nucleotides are TGTGCCACCAGTGAACTCGGACTAGCGGGAGAGAGCACAGATACGCAGTATTTT.

This clonotype was seen many times. The rearrangement uses TRBV12-3 or TRBV12-4 and TRBJ2-5; 15 bases are a match to TRBD2. There are 18 residues in the CDR3. V gave up 7 bases and J gave up 4 bases; unmatched junction bases: 13. The CDR3 nucleotides read TGTGCCAGCATCCGCGGGACTAGCGGGAGGAGGGTCGTAGAGACCCAGTACTTC. Its protein is CASIRGTSGRRVVETQYF.

In regard to this clonotype: This may be a read error, as it is one base from a much larger clone. This chain uses TRBV4-2 with TRBJ2-2; 7 positions agree with TRBD2. The CDR3 runs to 15 residues. V was clipped by 10 bases and J by 3 bases; unmatched bases: 11. Germline V gives CDR1 LGHNA, CDR2 YNFKEQ. CDR3 coding DNA: TGTGCCACCACCAAGGGGCTAGCGGACACCGGGGAGCTGTTTTTT. Protein product: CATTKGLADTGELFF.

Concerning this clonotype itself: Since a much larger clone is just one base distant, this may be a read error. The chain couples TRBV7-9 to TRBJ1-2, with a tentative D call TRBD1 (5 bases). CDR3 length: 13 residues. Trimming took off 3 bases at V and 10 bases at J, with 15 bases between the two ends. Germline CDR1 is SEHNR and CDR2 is FQNEAQ (reference sequence). Written as DNA, the CDR3 is TGTGCCAGCAGCTTGGTACAGGAGAATGACTACACCTTC. This gives the protein CASSLVQENDYTF.

This clonotype was observed once. The CDR3 does not close with the conserved phenylalanine or tryptophan, likely indicating a read error. The V call is TRBV13, the J call TRBJ2-5; the D gene is possibly TRBD1 (5 bases). The CDR3 consists of 14 residues. Germline loops: CDR1 PRHDT, CDR2 FYEKMQ (reference sequence). Trimming removed 5 bases from V and 4 bases from J, with 14 bases in between. CDR3 bases: TGTGCCAGCAGCCTGGACAAGGGAAGAGAGACCCAGTACTTA. This translates into CASSLDKGRETQYL.

The chain has TRBV6-1 and TRBJ2-7, with unresolved D. V lost 6 bases to trimming and J lost 3 bases, with 21 bases between them. The CDR3 totals 16 residues. Germline CDR1 and CDR2: MNHNS and SASEGT. CDR3 residues: CASRFSFDGLYYEQYF. CDR3 sequence (DNA): TGTGCCAGCAGGTTCTCCTTCGACGGGCTGTACTACGAGCAGTACTTC.

In the case of this clonotype: It may be a read error: a sequence one base away is much more abundant. This chain connects TRBV5-6 to TRBJ2-1; D unresolved. Trimming took off 0 bases at V and 15 bases at J, with 10 bases between the two ends. The germline gives CDR1 SGHDT, CDR2 YYEEEE. The CDR3 is 11 amino acids. The CDR3 DNA sequence: TGTGCCAGCAGCTTGGCGCGGAAGCGGTTCTTC. It codes for CASSLARKRFF.

This clonotype was seen repeatedly, ten times or more. J is TRBJ2-1 and V is TRBV11-2; 7 nucleotides line up with TRBD2. The germline gives CDR1 SGHAT, CDR2 FQNNGV. CDR3 length: 17 amino acids. The ends lost 4 bases at V and 1 base at J; junction bases unmatched: 10. This CDR3 reads CASSSPRAGVSYNEQFF. CDR3 coding DNA: TGTGCCAGCAGCTCCCCCCGTGCGGGAGTGTCCTACAATGAGCAGTTCTTC.

J is TRBJ2-7 and V is TRBV14; D is uncertain. Germline V gene lookup returns CDR1 SGHDN and CDR2 FVKESK. CDR3 size: 14 residues. The V end was cut by 4 bases, the J end by 2 bases, with 12 bases between. This chain's CDR3 is CASSLKVTPYEQYF. The CDR3 DNA reads TGTGCCAGCAGCCTGAAAGTGACTCCCTACGAGCAGTACTTC.

Notes on this clonotype: Since a much larger clone is just one base distant, this may be a read error. The gene calls are TRBV6-2 or TRBV6-3 and TRBJ2-2; possible D gene TRBD2, 5 bases. Per germline, CDR1 MNHEY and CDR2 SVGEGT. This CDR3 spans 16 amino acids. The V end was cut by 0 bases, the J end by 5 bases, with 13 bases between. The CDR3 here is CASSYSRGLGTGELFF. In nucleotides, the CDR3 is TGTGCCAGCAGTTACTCGAGAGGGCTCGGGACCGGGGAGCTGTTTTTT.

A remark on this clonotype: This may stem from a read error, because a much larger clone lies one nucleotide away. J is TRBJ1-3 and V is TRBV4-1, with unresolved D. Per the germline V gene, CDR1 is MGHRA and CDR2 is YSYEKL. This CDR3 is 17 amino acids long. CDR3 nucleotide sequence: TGCGCCAGCAGCCAAGGGCGCGGCAGGAGCTCTGGAAACACCATACATTTT. Translated: CASSQGRGRSSGNTIHF.

The CDR3 region has the DNA TGTGCCAGCACCGTTGGACTAGTGGCCAACAGTGAGCAGTTCTTC. Protein: CASTVGLVANSEQFF. The V and J genes are TRBV11-2 and TRBJ2-1; 7 bases map to TRBD2. V dropped 7 bases and J dropped 9; count of bases not matched to a gene: 15. This CDR3 is built from 15 residues. From germline, CDR1 is SGHAT and CDR2 FQNNGV.

Concerning this clonotype: Being one base from a much bigger clone, this may be a read error. The J gene is TRBJ2-7, the V gene TRBV4-1, with 9 positions matching TRBD2. Germline values: CDR1 MGHRA, CDR2 YSYEKL. This CDR3 is built from 16 residues. Here the CDR3 DNA reads TGCGCCAGCGGCCAAGTCGGTAGCGGGAGCCTCTACGAGCAGTACTTC. Amino acid sequence: CASGQVGSGSLYEQYF.

This clonotype was recorded only once. Given a much more abundant clone one base away, this may be a read error. The rearrangement joins TRBV5-5 to TRBJ2-7; either TRBD1 or TRBD2 may supply D (5 bases each). From germline, CDR1 is SGHKS and CDR2 YYEKEE (reference sequence). This CDR3 contains 14 residues. Between the trimmed V and J ends, which lost 7 bases and 11 bases, there was a span of 25 bases. CDR3 DNA: TGTGCCAGCGGAGCCGGGACCAGCTACGGTGAGGAGTACTTC. Residues: CASGAGTSYGEEYF.

The genes are TRBV19 and TRBJ2-5; D gene uncertain. The V end was cut by 1 base, the J end by 8 bases, with 11 bases between. The CDR3 runs to 13 residues. Germline CDR1 and CDR2: LNHDA and SQIVND (reference sequence). The CDR3 bases are TGTGCCAGTAGTATAGGAGGAAAGGGAACCCAGTACTTC. Its protein product is CASSIGGKGTQYF.

On this clonotype: This may be a read error: a much more frequent sequence differs by one nucleotide. The chain combines TRBV10-2 with TRBJ2-7; D remains ambiguous. This CDR3 contains 17 residues. CDR1 is WSHSY, CDR2 SAAADI, per germline. The CDR3 loop reads CASGESAQGAISYEQYF. The CDR3 DNA is TGCGCCAGCGGTGAGTCAGCACAAGGTGCTATCTCCTACGAGCAGTACTTC.

The chain has TRBV13 and TRBJ2-4; TRBD2 agrees at 7 bases. CDR3 length: 14 residues. The germline CDR1 and CDR2 sequences are PRHDT and FYEKMQ (reference sequence). Trimming at V came to 7 bases and at J to 5 bases, leaving 8 bases not matched to a gene. CDR3 sequence reads: CASNPWAGENIQYF. In DNA, the CDR3 is TGTGCCAGCAACCCCTGGGCGGGGGAAAACATTCAGTACTTC.

The V gene is TRBV28, the J gene TRBJ2-1; 7 bases agree with TRBD1. The CDR3 length is 13 residues. CDR1 is MDHEN and CDR2 is SYDVKM in the germline V gene. The junction had 14 bases not matched to a gene; V was cut back by 9 bases and J by 12 bases. CDR3 DNA: TGTGCCAGTAGTACCGGGACAGACTTTTGGCAGTTCTTC. Its protein product is CASSTGTDFWQFF.

As regards this clonotype: A junction boundary mismatches the germline segment, possibly from a read error. V is TRBV11-2 and J is TRBJ2-1; 7 bases line up with TRBD2. Germline loops: CDR1 SGHAT, CDR2 FQNNGV. The CDR3 runs 19 residues. In DNA form, the CDR3 reads TGTGCCAGCAGCTTATACCCCCGGCCAGCGGGATGGCCGAGCGATGAGCAGCTCTTC. Protein product: CASSLYPRPAGWPSDEQLF.

As concerns this clonotype: A much larger clone lies a single base off, so this may be a read error. The CDR3 region is CVSSLLGGLEDGYTF. The CDR3 nucleotides are TGTGTCAGCAGTCTACTAGGGGGGCTAGAAGATGGCTACACCTTC. The chain employs TRBV6-2 or TRBV6-3 and TRBJ1-2; maybe TRBD1 (6 bases). This CDR3 region has 15 residues. CDR1 and CDR2 from the germline V gene are MNHEY and SVGEGT.

In its sample, this clonotype was seen a few times. V and J are TRBV6-1 and TRBJ2-1; TRBD2 is a possible D gene (7 bases). Per germline, CDR1 MNHNS and CDR2 SASEGT. Trimming cost V 5 bases and J 4 bases, with 9 bases left between them. The CDR3 length is 13 residues. CDR3 sequence: CASSRGGYNEQFF. In DNA, the CDR3 is TGTGCCAGCAGTAGGGGGGGATACAATGAGCAGTTCTTC.

The J gene is TRBJ1-2, the V gene TRBV6-4; possible D gene TRBD1, 5 bases. V was pared by 5 bases and J by 9 bases, with 13 bases between. Germline CDR1 and CDR2: MRHNA and SNTAGT. The CDR3 runs to 12 residues. CDR3: CASSPDGGCYTF. The CDR3 bases are TGTGCCAGCAGTCCGGACGGGGGATGCTACACCTTC.

This clonotype was counted many times. The chain uses TRBV6-1 and TRBJ2-3; D is unresolved. The length of the CDR3 is 12 residues. Between the trimmed V and J ends, which lost 2 bases and 5 bases, there was a span of 5 bases. Germline assignment: CDR1 MNHNS and CDR2 SASEGT. For the CDR3, the DNA is TGTGCCAGCAGTGAAAACTTAGATACGCAGTATTTT. Translating it yields CASSENLDTQYF.

This clonotype was seen many times. The V call is TRBV10-3, the J call TRBJ1-5; tentative D call: TRBD1 (6 bases). Germline values: CDR1 ENHRY, CDR2 SYGVKD. CDR3 length: 14 residues. The V and J ends lost 4 bases and 7 bases respectively, with 14 bases between them. This CDR3 reads CAISGHQGNQPQHF. The CDR3 nucleotides read TGTGCCATCAGTGGACACCAGGGGAACCAGCCCCAGCATTTT.